This TCR beta chain is drawn from a study of blood T cell repertoires in COVID-19. Whole-study context: The United States, Italy and Spain provided the acute and convalescent COVID-19 samples. Sample material is recorded as cDNA or gDNA derived from T cells, B-cell-depleted T cells, or PBMCs.

Original methodology: Estimated nucleated cell counts came from reference gene primer amplification. Assay used: immunoSEQ multiplex PCR; TCRdb lists only in-frame clones, some missing. V, J and clone size reflect that table, while D and trimming were determined from the DNA. The repertoire has around 210,000 clones, roughly nine tenths of them found once; the top ten carry about 0.81%. This clone has a handful of counts. Trimming took 4 bases from V and 8 from J; bases not matched to a gene: 5. Germline V gene data show CDR1 as MNHEY and CDR2 as SVGAGI. There are 14 residues in the CDR3. This receptor was obtained from a woman between 65 and 79 years old with acute or convalescent COVID-19. Sequenced material: peripheral blood. The rearrangement uses TRBV6-5 and TRBJ1-2; 12 bases fit TRBD1. The CDR3 sequence is CASSWDRGRRGYTF. The CDR3 region has the DNA TGTGCCAGCAGTTGGGACAGGGGGCGCAGAGGCTACACCTTC.